What follows are 11 T cell receptor beta chains derived from one specimen sequenced in a study of blood T cell repertoires in COVID-19. The repertoire was sequenced with immunoSEQ multiplex PCR; TCRdb's copy has only in-frame clones and lacks some. This table holds about 250,000 clones, about 88% found once. Sequenced sample: PBMCs or T cells enriched from blood (not recorded which). The receptors originated from a woman in her forties or fifties who had recovered from COVID-19.

The chain joins TRBV5-6 to TRBJ2-3; the D gene is possibly TRBD2 (5 bases). Trimming removed 5 bases at V and 0 bases at J, with 13 bases between. CDR3 length: 15 amino acids. From germline, CDR1 is SGHDT and CDR2 YYEEEE. CDR3 residues: CASSQRASSTDTQYF. In DNA form, the CDR3 reads TGTGCCAGCAGTCAGAGGGCGTCCAGCACAGATACGCAGTATTTT.

The chain is built from TRBV7-3 and TRBJ2-1; 13 bases align to TRBD2. Trimming removed 5 bases from V and 9 bases from J; junction bases left unmatched: 10. Germline lookup yields CDR1 SGHTA and CDR2 FQGTGA. The CDR3 covers 16 residues. The CDR3 DNA sequence: TGTGCCAGCAGCCCACCCGGGACTAGCGGGATCTCTGAGCAGTTCTTC. Residues: CASSPPGTSGISEQFF.

The chain is built from TRBV7-9 and TRBJ1-1; D might be TRBD1 (5 bases). V was cut by 7 bases and J by 5 bases, with 14 bases left in between. Germline V gene sequence: CDR1 SEHNR, CDR2 FQNEAQ (reference sequence). The CDR3 consists of 13 residues. The CDR3 spells CASNLRSGTEAFF. The CDR3, as DNA: TGTGCCAGCAACTTGCGGTCAGGGACTGAAGCTTTCTTT.

This clone was detected only once. The chain combines TRBV11-3 with TRBJ1-1; D possibly corresponds to TRBD1 (5 bases). Between the trimmed V and J ends, which lost 5 bases and 3 bases, there was a span of 16 bases. The CDR3 has 15 amino acids. Germline V lookup: CDR1 SGHNT, CDR2 YENEEA. CDR3 region: CASSPSSGRDTEAFF. The CDR3 DNA is TGTGCCAGCAGCCCATCGTCAGGCAGGGACACTGAAGCTTTCTTT.

The V and J genes are TRBV5-1 and TRBJ2-5, with TRBD2 matching 8 bases. The CDR3 is 13 residues long. Germline trimming cut 4 bases from V and 4 bases from J; bases unmatched to any gene: 3. Germline values: CDR1 SGHRS, CDR2 YFSETQ. DNA of the CDR3: TGCGCCAGCAGCCGGGGGGGCCCAGAGACCCAGTACTTC. Translation gives CASSRGGPETQYF.

This chain connects TRBV7-3 to TRBJ2-7; 8 bases align to TRBD2. CDR3 length equals 18 residues. Per germline, CDR1 SGHTA and CDR2 FQGTGA. V gave up 5 bases and J gave up 2 bases; unmatched junction bases: 17. For the CDR3, the DNA is TGTGCCAGCAGCCCCCACCATCCAAGCGGGAGCTACGCCTACGAGCAGTACTTC. As protein: CASSPHHPSGSYAYEQYF.

This clone appeared a few times. The chain employs TRBV5-8 and TRBJ1-5; D gene unclear. The CDR3 has 13 residues. Trimming cost V 1 base and J 4 bases, with 6 bases left between them. Germline V lookup: CDR1 SGHTS, CDR2 YDEGEE. CDR3 sequence reads: CASSLMRNQPQHF. DNA for the CDR3: TGTGCCAGCAGCTTGATGAGGAATCAGCCCCAGCATTTT.

The chain uses TRBV27 and TRBJ2-1; D remains ambiguous. Germline V lookup: CDR1 MNHEY, CDR2 SMNVEV (reference sequence). The germline V and J ends were trimmed by 2 bases and 8 bases, with 4 bases remaining between them. This CDR3 has 11 amino acids. DNA of the CDR3: TGTGCCAGCAGTTTAGAGGATGAGCAGTTCTTC. Encoded protein: CASSLEDEQFF.

This clone was observed once. CDR3 sequence: CASSVMAGADTQYF. CDR3 DNA: TGTGCCAGCAGCGTAATGGCGGGCGCAGATACGCAGTATTTT. J is TRBJ2-3 and V is TRBV9, with a tentative D call TRBD2 (5 bases). The CDR3 has 14 residues. CDR1 and CDR2 from the germline V gene are SGDLS and YYNGEE. Trimming shortened V by 1 base and J by 4 bases, and 10 bases separated the two germline ends.

V usage is TRBV7-3 and J usage is TRBJ2-5, with D perhaps matching TRBD2 (5 bases). Germline assignment: CDR1 SGHTA and CDR2 FQGTGA. The V end lost 5 bases, the J end lost 5 bases, and 15 bases lay between the germline ends. The CDR3 length is 14 residues. This CDR3 is CASSPLGVSETQYF. The CDR3 DNA sequence: TGTGCCAGCAGCCCCCTCGGGGTTTCGGAGACCCAGTACTTC.

The rearrangement links TRBV28 to TRBJ2-1; 9 bases fit TRBD1. Germline CDR1 MDHEN, CDR2 SYDVKM. The junction had 8 bases not matched to a gene; V was cut back by 7 bases and J by 4 bases. The CDR3 spans 15 residues. The CDR3, as DNA: TGTGCCAGCATTTGGCGGGACAGGGCATACAATGAGCAGTTCTTC. Residues: CASIWRDRAYNEQFF.